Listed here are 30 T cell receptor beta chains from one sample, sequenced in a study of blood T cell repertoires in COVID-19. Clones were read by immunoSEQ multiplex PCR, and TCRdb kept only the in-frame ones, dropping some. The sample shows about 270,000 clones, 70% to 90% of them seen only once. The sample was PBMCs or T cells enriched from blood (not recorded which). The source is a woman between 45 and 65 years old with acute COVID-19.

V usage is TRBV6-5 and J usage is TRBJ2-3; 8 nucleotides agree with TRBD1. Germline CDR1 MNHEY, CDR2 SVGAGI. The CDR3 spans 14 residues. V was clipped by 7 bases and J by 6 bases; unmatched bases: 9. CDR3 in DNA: TGTGCCAGCACCTCGGGCAGGGGGCGTGATACGCAGTATTTT. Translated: CASTSGRGRDTQYF.

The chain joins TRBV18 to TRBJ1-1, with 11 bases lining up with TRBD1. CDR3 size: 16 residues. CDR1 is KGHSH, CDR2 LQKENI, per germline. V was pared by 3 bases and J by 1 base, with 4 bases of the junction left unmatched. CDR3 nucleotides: TGTGCCAGCTCACCGATCGGACAGGGGGCGAACACTGAAGCTTTCTTT. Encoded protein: CASSPIGQGANTEAFF.

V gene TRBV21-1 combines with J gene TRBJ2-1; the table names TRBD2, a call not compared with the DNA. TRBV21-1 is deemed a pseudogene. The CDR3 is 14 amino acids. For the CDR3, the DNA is TGTGCCAGCAGCAAAGGAGGGTGCTACAATGAGCAGTTCTTC. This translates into CASSKGGCYNEQFF.

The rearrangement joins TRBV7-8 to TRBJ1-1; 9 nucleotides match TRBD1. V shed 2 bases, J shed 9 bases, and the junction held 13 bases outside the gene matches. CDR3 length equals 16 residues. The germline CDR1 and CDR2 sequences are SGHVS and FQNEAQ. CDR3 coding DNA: TGTGCCAGCAGCTTAATATCTGGGACAGGGAAGTCACAAGCTTTCTTT. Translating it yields CASSLISGTGKSQAFF.

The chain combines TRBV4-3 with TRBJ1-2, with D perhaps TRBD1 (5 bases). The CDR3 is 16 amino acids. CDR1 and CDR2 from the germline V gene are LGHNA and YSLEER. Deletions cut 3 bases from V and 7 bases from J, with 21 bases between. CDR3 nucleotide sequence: TGCGCCAGCAGCCAGGCAGGCGGGGAGGGGATCGGTGGCTACACCTTC. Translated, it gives CASSQAGGEGIGGYTF.

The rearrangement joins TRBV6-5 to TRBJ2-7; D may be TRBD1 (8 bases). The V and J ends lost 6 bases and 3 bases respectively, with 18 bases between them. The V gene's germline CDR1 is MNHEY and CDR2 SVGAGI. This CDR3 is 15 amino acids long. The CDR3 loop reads CASRGGQGAFYEQYF. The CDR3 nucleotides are TGTGCCAGCAGGGGGGGGCAGGGGGCTTTCTACGAGCAGTACTTC.

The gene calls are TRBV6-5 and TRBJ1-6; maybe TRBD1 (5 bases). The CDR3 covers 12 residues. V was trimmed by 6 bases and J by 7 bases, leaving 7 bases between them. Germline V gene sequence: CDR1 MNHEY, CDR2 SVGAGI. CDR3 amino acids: CASRRGNSPLHF. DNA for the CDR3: TGTGCCAGCAGAAGGGGCAATTCACCCCTCCACTTT.

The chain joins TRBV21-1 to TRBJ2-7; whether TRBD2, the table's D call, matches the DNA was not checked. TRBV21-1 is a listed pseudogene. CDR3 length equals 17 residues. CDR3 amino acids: CASSKWAGNKGLYEQYF. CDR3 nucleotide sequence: TGTGCCAGCAGCAAGTGGGCGGGGAACAAGGGTTTATACGAGCAGTACTTC.

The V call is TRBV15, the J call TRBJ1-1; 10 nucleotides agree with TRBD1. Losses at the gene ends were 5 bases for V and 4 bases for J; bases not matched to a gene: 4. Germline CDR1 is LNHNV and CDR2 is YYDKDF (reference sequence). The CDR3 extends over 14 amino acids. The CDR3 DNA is TGTGCCACCAGCCGCCGGGACAGGGGCACTGAAGCTTTCTTT. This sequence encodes CATSRRDRGTEAFF. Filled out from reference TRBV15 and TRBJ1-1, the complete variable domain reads DAMVIQNPRYQVTQFGKPVTLSCSQTLNHNVMYWYQQKSSQAPKLLFHYYDKDFNNEADTPDNFQSRRPNTSFCFLDIRSPGLGDTAMYLCATSRRDRGTEAFFGQGTRLTVV.

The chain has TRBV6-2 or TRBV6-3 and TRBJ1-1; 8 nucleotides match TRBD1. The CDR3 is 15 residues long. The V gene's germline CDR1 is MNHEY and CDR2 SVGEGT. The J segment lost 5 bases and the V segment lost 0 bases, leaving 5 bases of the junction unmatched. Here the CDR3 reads CASSYSTGGWTEAFF. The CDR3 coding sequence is TGTGCCAGCAGTTACTCAACAGGGGGGTGGACTGAAGCTTTCTTT.

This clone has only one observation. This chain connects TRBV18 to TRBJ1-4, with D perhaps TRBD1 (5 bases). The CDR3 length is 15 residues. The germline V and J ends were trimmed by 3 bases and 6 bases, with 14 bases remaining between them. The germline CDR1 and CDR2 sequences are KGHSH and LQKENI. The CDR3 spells CASSPRQSADEKLFF. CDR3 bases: TGTGCCAGCTCACCCAGACAGTCAGCCGATGAAAAACTGTTTTTT.

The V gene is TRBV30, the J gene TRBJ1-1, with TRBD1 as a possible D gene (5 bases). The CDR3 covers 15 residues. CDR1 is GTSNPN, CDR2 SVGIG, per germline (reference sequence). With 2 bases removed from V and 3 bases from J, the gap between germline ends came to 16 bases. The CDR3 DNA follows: TGTGCCTGGAGTTGGGCGCAGGGATGGGACACTGAAGCTTTCTTT. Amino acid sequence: CAWSWAQGWDTEAFF.

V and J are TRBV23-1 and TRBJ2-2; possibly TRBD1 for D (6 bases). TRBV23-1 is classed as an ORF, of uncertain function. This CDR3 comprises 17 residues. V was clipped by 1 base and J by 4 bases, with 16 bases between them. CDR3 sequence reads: CASSQFSGVGSTGELFF. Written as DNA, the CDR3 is TGCGCCAGCAGTCAATTTTCAGGGGTTGGTTCCACCGGGGAGCTGTTTTTT.

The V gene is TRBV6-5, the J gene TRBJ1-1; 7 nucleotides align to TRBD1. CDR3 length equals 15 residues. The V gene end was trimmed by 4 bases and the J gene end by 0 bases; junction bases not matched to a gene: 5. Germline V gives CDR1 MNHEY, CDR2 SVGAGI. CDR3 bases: TGTGCCAGCAGTTTTCCGGGACAGATGAACACTGAAGCTTTCTTT. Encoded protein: CASSFPGQMNTEAFF.

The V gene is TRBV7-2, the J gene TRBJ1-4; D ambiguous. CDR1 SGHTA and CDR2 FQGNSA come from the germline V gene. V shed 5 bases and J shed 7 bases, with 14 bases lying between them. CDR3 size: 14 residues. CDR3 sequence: CASSPSGVGEKLFF. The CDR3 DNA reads TGTGCCAGCAGCCCCAGCGGGGTGGGTGAAAAACTGTTTTTT.

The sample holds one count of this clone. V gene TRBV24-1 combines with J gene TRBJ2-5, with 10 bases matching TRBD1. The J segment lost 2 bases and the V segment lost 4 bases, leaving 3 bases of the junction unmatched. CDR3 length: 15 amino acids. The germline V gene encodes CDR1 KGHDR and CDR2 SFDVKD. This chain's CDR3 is CATSDRTGGQETQYF. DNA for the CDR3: TGTGCCACCAGTGACCGGACAGGGGGGCAAGAGACCCAGTACTTC.

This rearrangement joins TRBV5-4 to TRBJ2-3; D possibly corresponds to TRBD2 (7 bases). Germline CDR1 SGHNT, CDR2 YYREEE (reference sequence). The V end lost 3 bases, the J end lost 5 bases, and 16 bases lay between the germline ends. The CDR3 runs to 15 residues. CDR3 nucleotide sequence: TGTGCCAGCAGCTCCCGCGGGGGCCAGGGAGATACGCAGTATTTT. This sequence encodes CASSSRGGQGDTQYF.

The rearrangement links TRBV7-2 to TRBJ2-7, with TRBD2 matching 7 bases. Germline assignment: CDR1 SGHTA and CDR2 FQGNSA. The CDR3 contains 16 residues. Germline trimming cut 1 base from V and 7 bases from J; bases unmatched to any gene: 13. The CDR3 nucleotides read TGTGCCAGCAGCTTAGATCTTGGGGGGGGACGGGAAGAGCAGTACTTC. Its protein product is CASSLDLGGGREEQYF.

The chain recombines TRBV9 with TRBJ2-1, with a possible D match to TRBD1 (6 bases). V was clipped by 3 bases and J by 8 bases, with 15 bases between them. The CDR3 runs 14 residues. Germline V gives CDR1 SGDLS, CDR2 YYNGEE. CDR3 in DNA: TGTGCCAGCAGCGACACACCTTCAGGGGATGAGCAGTTCTTC. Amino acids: CASSDTPSGDEQFF.

CDR3 coding DNA: TGTGCCAGCACTGCAACCGGGTTACAAGAGACCCAGTACTTC. This gives the protein CASTATGLQETQYF. The chain recombines TRBV2 with TRBJ2-5; D uncertain. The germline gives CDR1 SNHLY, CDR2 FYNNEI. Trimming took 7 bases from V and 2 from J, leaving 14 bases between them. The length of the CDR3 is 14 residues.

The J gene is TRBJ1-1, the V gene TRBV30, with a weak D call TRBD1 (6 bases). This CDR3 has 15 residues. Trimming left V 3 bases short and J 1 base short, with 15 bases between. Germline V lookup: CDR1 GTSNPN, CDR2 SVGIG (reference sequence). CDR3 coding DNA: TGTGCCTGGAGAAAGTGGGGGGGCAGGAACACTGAAGCTTTCTTT. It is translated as CAWRKWGGRNTEAFF.

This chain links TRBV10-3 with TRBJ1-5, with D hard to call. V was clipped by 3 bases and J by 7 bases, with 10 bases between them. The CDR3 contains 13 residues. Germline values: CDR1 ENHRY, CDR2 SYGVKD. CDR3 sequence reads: CAISESTGQPQHF. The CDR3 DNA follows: TGTGCCATCAGTGAATCCACGGGGCAGCCCCAGCATTTT.

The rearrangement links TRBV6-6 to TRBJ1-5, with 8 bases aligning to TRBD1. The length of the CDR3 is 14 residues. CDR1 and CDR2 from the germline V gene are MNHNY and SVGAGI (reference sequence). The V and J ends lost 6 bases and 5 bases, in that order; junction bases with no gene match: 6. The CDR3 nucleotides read TGTGCCAGCAGGCGGACAGGGCAGGATCAGCCCCAGCATTTT. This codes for CASRRTGQDQPQHF.

The CDR3 is CASSRGGARDTGELFF. CDR3 in DNA: TGTGCCAGCAGCCGAGGGGGCGCAAGGGACACCGGGGAGCTGTTTTTT. The chain combines TRBV5-4 with TRBJ2-2, with 7 bases that match TRBD1. The ends lost 4 bases at V and 3 bases at J; junction bases unmatched: 9. Germline V gene lookup returns CDR1 SGHNT and CDR2 YYREEE (reference sequence). The CDR3 totals 16 residues.

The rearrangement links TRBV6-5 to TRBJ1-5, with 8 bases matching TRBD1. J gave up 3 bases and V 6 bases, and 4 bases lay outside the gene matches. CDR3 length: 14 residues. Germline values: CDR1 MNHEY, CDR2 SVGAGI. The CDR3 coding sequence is TGTGCCAGCAGCCGCAGGGGGCTCAATCAGCCCCAGCATTTT. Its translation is CASSRRGLNQPQHF.

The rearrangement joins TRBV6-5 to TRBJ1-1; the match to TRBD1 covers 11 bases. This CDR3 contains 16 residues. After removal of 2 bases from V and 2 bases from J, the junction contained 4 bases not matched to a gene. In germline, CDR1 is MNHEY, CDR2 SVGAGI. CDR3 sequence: CASSYRGQGANTEAFF. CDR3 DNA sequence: TGTGCCAGCAGTTACCGAGGACAGGGGGCTAACACTGAAGCTTTCTTT.

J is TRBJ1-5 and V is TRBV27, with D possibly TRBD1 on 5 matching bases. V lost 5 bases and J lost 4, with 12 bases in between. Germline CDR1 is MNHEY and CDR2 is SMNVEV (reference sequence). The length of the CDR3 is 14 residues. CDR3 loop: CASSPRTRNQPQHF. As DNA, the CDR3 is TGTGCCAGCAGTCCACGGACAAGAAATCAGCCCCAGCATTTT.

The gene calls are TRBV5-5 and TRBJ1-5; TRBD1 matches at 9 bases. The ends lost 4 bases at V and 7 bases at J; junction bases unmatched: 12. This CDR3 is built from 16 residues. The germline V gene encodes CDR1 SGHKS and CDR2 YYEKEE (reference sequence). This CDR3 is CASSPNTGQGLQPQHF. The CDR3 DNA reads TGTGCCAGCAGCCCAAATACGGGACAGGGCTTACAGCCCCAGCATTTT.

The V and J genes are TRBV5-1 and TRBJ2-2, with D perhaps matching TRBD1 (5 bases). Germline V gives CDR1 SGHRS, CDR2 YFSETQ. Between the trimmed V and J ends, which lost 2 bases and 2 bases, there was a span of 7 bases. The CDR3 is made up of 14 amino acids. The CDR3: CASSFQGNTGELFF. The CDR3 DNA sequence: TGCGCCAGCAGCTTCCAGGGCAACACCGGGGAGCTGTTTTTT.

The CDR3 DNA follows: TGTGCCAGCAGTTTATACTTATATGAAAAACTGTTTTTT. Protein product: CASSLYLYEKLFF. The chain carries TRBV28 and TRBJ1-4; D uncertain. The CDR3 runs to 13 residues. The germline CDR1 and CDR2 sequences are MDHEN and SYDVKM. V gave up 1 base and J gave up 6 bases, with 6 bases separating them.